The entry that follows covers one T cell receptor beta chain sequence. The antigen remains unidentified. CD45RO-negative cells were positively selected for CCR7, leaving out terminally differentiated effector memory CD45RA+ cells. This sample is drawn from a study of shared clonotypes between healthy human individuals. Notes on the study in general: What limited the represented genetic and exposure-history diversity was the small number of donors. It was observed that 5% to 6% of naive CD4 clonotypes were shared across several donors.

The V gene's germline CDR1 is MDHEN and CDR2 SYDVKM. This CDR3 spans 15 amino acids. V was shortened by 3 bases and J by 2 bases, with 14 bases between the two germline ends. Some clones are missing from TCRdb's copy, which holds only in-frame ones; the method was immunoSEQ multiplex PCR. This sample has about 2.1 million clones, with just over 90% found just once. The sequence came from a young man in good health. Some clones in this sample may be carry-over from other donors' samples. This rearrangement joins TRBV28 to TRBJ2-7; D perhaps matches TRBD2 (6 bases). The sample taken for sequencing was naive CD8+ T cells from PBMCs. The CDR3 DNA is TGTGCCAGCAGTTTCGGGGAGGATCTTCCCTACGAGCAGTACTTC. It codes for CASSFGEDLPYEQYF.